This TCR beta chain was captured by sequencing in a study of OX40 agonist ivuxolimab in advanced cancers. Study-wide findings and caveats: Partial responders treated at 0.1-3.0 mg/kg exhibited clonal expansion among the lowest measured. The investigators did not determine what antigen specificity the expanded peripheral T cells had.

Sequencing used immunoSEQ multiplex PCR; TCRdb keeps in-frame clones, though not all of them. The top ten hold around 4.8% of the sample, which has about 32,000 clones, around nine tenths seen once. Turning to this clone: Its antigen is not known.

V was clipped by 8 bases and J by 1 base, with 12 bases between them. The CDR3 is 13 residues long. Germline CDR1 MDHEN, CDR2 SYDVKM. Blood samples were obtained at baseline, cycle 4 day 1, and cycle 7 day 1. The receptor was isolated from an adult with an advanced solid tumor such as melanoma, head and neck, liver or kidney cancer. The sample in question was CD4+ or CD8+ T cells sorted from blood, obtained in a trial of the OX40 agonist ivuxolimab. This rearrangement joins TRBV28 to TRBJ2-7; D not resolved. The CDR3 region is CASAQWGSYEQYV. The CDR3 coding sequence is TGTGCCAGCGCTCAGTGGGGTTCCTACGAGCAGTACGTC.